Sequencing of this T cell receptor beta chain was carried out in a study of shared clonotypes between healthy human individuals. This CDR3 spans 15 amino acids. CDR1 is SNHLY, CDR2 FYNNEI, per germline. V lost 2 bases, J lost 4 bases, and 14 bases lay in between. Assay used: immunoSEQ multiplex PCR; TCRdb lists only in-frame clones, some missing. The data hold 2 million to 3 million clones, with roughly 93% observed a single time. The receptor comes from a man aged 18 to 30 in good health. Some clones in this sample may be carry-over from other donors' samples. The V gene is TRBV2, the J gene TRBJ1-2; possible D gene TRBD1, 5 bases. The sequenced material came from naive CD4+ T cells from PBMCs. Stated subset: CD45RA+ positively selected. Here the CDR3 reads CASSEPFGTGYGYTF. The CDR3 region has the DNA TGTGCCAGCAGTGAACCTTTCGGGACGGGCTATGGCTACACCTTC. Variable domain in full (rest from reference TRBV2 and TRBJ1-2): EPEVTQTPSHQVTQMGQEVILRCVPISNHLYFYWYRQILGQKVEFLVSFYNNEISEKSEIFDDQFSVERPDGSNFTLKIRSTKLEDSAMYFCASSEPFGTGYGYTFGSGTRLTVV.